The entry that follows covers one T cell receptor beta chain sequence. V was trimmed by 0 bases and J by 1 base, leaving 10 bases between them. Germline CDR1 is MNHEY and CDR2 is SMNVEV (reference sequence). CDR3 size: 15 residues. Time point meaning: baseline, week 1 (first vaccination visit). This sample's treatment: pre-vaccination baseline after standard-of-care therapy. Here immunoSEQ multiplex PCR was the method, and the copy in TCRdb shows in-frame clones only, minus some. Of about 70,000 clones listed, around 80% are singletons. The source of the sample is a study of a mutant IDH1 vaccine in newly diagnosed glioma.

This specimen was peripheral blood mononuclear cells (PBMCs), taken from a glioma patient treated with radiotherapy, temozolomide or both. This TCR came from a woman younger than 35 with glioma. Some clones in this sample may be carry-over from other donors' samples. The J gene is TRBJ2-7, the V gene TRBV27; D not resolved. The CDR3 sequence: CASSLSGPGSYEQYF. DNA of the CDR3: TGTGCCAGCAGTTTATCGGGCCCCGGTTCCTACGAGCAGTACTTC.